The 8 T cell receptor beta chains given below trace back to one sample, sequenced in a study of cytomegalovirus exposure and HLA in healthy donors. Produced via immunoSEQ multiplex PCR; TCRdb's table is partial and in-frame only. The sample lists approximately 270,000 clones; about 86% were seen once. The specimen sequenced was PBMCs. The receptors shown here come from a woman in her late teens or twenties in good health and CMV-seronegative.

J is TRBJ1-4 and V is TRBV27; D is perhaps TRBD1 (5 bases). Germline V lookup: CDR1 MNHEY, CDR2 SMNVEV (reference sequence). Trimming shortened V by 0 bases and J by 4 bases, and 9 bases separated the two germline ends. The CDR3 length is 15 residues. CDR3 DNA: TGTGCCAGCAGTTTATCAGGGGCCCGTAATGAAAAACTGTTTTTT. Its translation: CASSLSGARNEKLFF.

This rearrangement joins TRBV19 to TRBJ2-2; 12 bases map to TRBD2. The ends lost 7 bases at V and 6 bases at J; junction bases unmatched: 6. The CDR3 contains 15 residues. Looked up from germline, CDR1 is LNHDA and CDR2 is SQIVND (reference sequence). The CDR3 DNA is TGTGCCAGTAAGGGAACTAGCGGGAGGTCCGGGGAGCTGTTTTTT. This translates into CASKGTSGRSGELFF.

The rearrangement links TRBV6-5 to TRBJ2-3, with D hard to call. The CDR3 extends over 16 amino acids. Per germline, CDR1 MNHEY and CDR2 SVGAGI. V shed 0 bases and J shed 6 bases, with 16 bases lying between them. CDR3 loop: CASSYSVLLAPDTQYF. The CDR3 region has the DNA TGTGCCAGCAGTTACTCGGTTTTGCTGGCCCCGGATACGCAGTATTTT.

This clone has a single count. The chain recombines TRBV6-6 with TRBJ2-1; D gene unclear. V shed 1 base and J shed 7 bases, with 14 bases lying between them. Per germline, CDR1 MNHNY and CDR2 SVGAGI (reference sequence). The CDR3 runs to 15 residues. The CDR3 region is CASSYLEPNTNEQFF. The CDR3 DNA reads TGTGCCAGCAGTTACTTAGAGCCTAATACGAATGAGCAGTTCTTC.

The V gene is TRBV30, the J gene TRBJ2-7, with TRBD1 as a possible D gene (5 bases). CDR1 is GTSNPN and CDR2 is SVGIG in the germline V gene (reference sequence). The CDR3 length is 13 residues. Trimming took 8 bases from V and 0 from J, leaving 14 bases between them. CDR3 bases: TGTGCCGCCCAAGCAGGGTACTCCTACGAGCAGTACTTC. Amino acids: CAAQAGYSYEQYF.

There are a few counts of this clone. The V and J genes are TRBV19 and TRBJ1-2; D uncertain. Per germline, CDR1 LNHDA and CDR2 SQIVND (reference sequence). CDR3 length equals 14 residues. Trimming removed 6 bases from V and 4 bases from J, with 15 bases in between. CDR3 loop: CASRFQEYGYGYTF. As DNA, the CDR3 is TGTGCCAGTAGATTCCAGGAATACGGCTATGGCTACACCTTC.

The chain joins TRBV5-6 to TRBJ2-1; TRBD2 is a possible D gene (5 bases). The CDR3 has 15 residues. CDR1 is SGHDT, CDR2 YYEEEE, per germline. The germline V and J ends were trimmed by 3 bases and 0 bases, with 10 bases remaining between them. CDR3 loop: CASSSDYSSYNEQFF. CDR3 bases: TGTGCCAGCAGCTCCGACTATAGCTCCTACAATGAGCAGTTCTTC.

This chain joins TRBV5-1 and TRBJ2-2; tentatively, D is TRBD1 (5 bases). The germline V gene encodes CDR1 SGHRS and CDR2 YFSETQ. The CDR3 is 16 amino acids. Trimming cost V 3 bases and J 1 base, with 13 bases left between them. CDR3 in DNA: TGCGCCAGCAGCTCAACAGGCAACCGGAACACCGGGGAGCTGTTTTTT. Its protein product is CASSSTGNRNTGELFF.